One sample yielded the 19 T cell receptor beta chains listed below, sequenced in a study of blood T cell repertoires in COVID-19. The repertoire was sequenced with immunoSEQ multiplex PCR; TCRdb's copy has only in-frame clones and lacks some. Among around 180,000 clones, 70% to 85% were seen once, and the ten largest hold about 6.4%. The material sequenced was peripheral blood. The receptor source for this set is a human donor in a cohort sampled during active COVID-19.

The chain combines TRBV18 with TRBJ2-1, with D possibly TRBD2 on 6 matching bases. CDR1 KGHSH and CDR2 LQKENI come from the germline V gene. The CDR3 consists of 14 residues. Trimming pared 3 bases from V and 7 bases from J, leaving 13 bases between. CDR3 sequence: CASSPPQEGNEQFF. DNA of the CDR3: TGTGCCAGCTCACCGCCTCAGGAGGGGAATGAGCAGTTCTTC.

This chain connects TRBV6-1 to TRBJ1-5; D possibly corresponds to TRBD1 (6 bases). The CDR3 is 21 amino acids. V was shortened by 2 bases and J by 0 bases, with 26 bases between the two germline ends. Per the germline V gene, CDR1 is MNHNS and CDR2 is SASEGT. Here the CDR3 reads CASSERIRGAPRPNSNQPQHF. Written as DNA, the CDR3 is TGTGCCAGCAGTGAAAGAATCAGGGGTGCCCCACGACCAAATAGCAATCAGCCCCAGCATTTT.

This chain joins TRBV5-6 and TRBJ2-7; 8 bases fit TRBD2. V lost 0 bases and J lost 1; bases outside the gene matches: 3. CDR1 and CDR2 (germline): SGHDT, YYEEEE. The length of the CDR3 is 15 residues. The CDR3, as DNA: TGTGCCAGCAGCTTGGTTTTAGCGGGGTCCTACGAGCAGTACTTC. Translation: CASSLVLAGSYEQYF. Full variable domain (rest looked up from reference TRBV5-6 and TRBJ2-7): DAGVTQSPTHLIKTRGQQVTLRCSPKSGHDTVSWYQQALGQGPQFIFQYYEEEERQRGNFPDRFSGHQFPNYSSELNVNALLLGDSALYLCASSLVLAGSYEQYFGPGTRLTVT.

This clone was seen once. The rearrangement joins TRBV2 to TRBJ2-1; 7 nucleotides match TRBD1. Unmatched junction bases numbered 23, after V lost 5 bases and J lost 4 bases. The CDR3 extends over 20 amino acids. Per the germline V gene, CDR1 is SNHLY and CDR2 is FYNNEI. CDR3 protein: CASSSTRGLFLKPIYNEQFF. CDR3 DNA sequence: TGTGCCAGCAGTTCCACAAGGGGGCTTTTTCTCAAACCTATATACAATGAGCAGTTCTTC.

The rearrangement joins TRBV5-6 to TRBJ1-6, with 7 bases lining up with TRBD1. The CDR3 loop spans 17 amino acids. After removal of 4 bases from V and 2 bases from J, the junction contained 9 bases not matched to a gene. Germline V gives CDR1 SGHDT, CDR2 YYEEEE. CDR3 region: CASSDRNRGPYNSPLHF. CDR3 in DNA: TGTGCCAGCAGCGACCGGAACAGGGGACCCTATAATTCACCCCTCCACTTT.

Details on this clone: Other DNA sequences within the sample encode an identical CDR3. The J gene is TRBJ1-5, the V gene TRBV6-5; TRBD1 matches at 7 bases. This CDR3 contains 15 residues. CDR1 and CDR2 (germline): MNHEY, SVGAGI. Trimming at V came to 4 bases and at J to 0 bases, leaving 3 bases not matched to a gene. Written as DNA, the CDR3 is TGTGCCAGCAGTTTGGGACAGTATAGCAATCAGCCCCAGCATTTT. Protein product: CASSLGQYSNQPQHF.

V gene TRBV24-1 combines with J gene TRBJ2-7, with D possibly being TRBD1 (6 bases). CDR1 KGHDR and CDR2 SFDVKD come from the germline V gene. The length of the CDR3 is 17 residues. With 3 bases removed from V and 0 bases from J, the gap between germline ends came to 17 bases. CDR3 bases: TGTGCCACCAGTGATCATACCGACAGGAAACTCTCCTACGAGCAGTACTTC. Residues: CATSDHTDRKLSYEQYF.

The rearrangement uses TRBV6-5 and TRBJ2-7; 8 bases are shared with TRBD1. The CDR3 contains 13 residues. Germline V lookup: CDR1 MNHEY, CDR2 SVGAGI. After removal of 7 bases from V and 9 bases from J, the junction contained 11 bases not matched to a gene. The CDR3 coding sequence is TGTGCCAGCACCCGGGACAGGCCAGGCGGGCAGTACTTC. It codes for CASTRDRPGGQYF.

V is TRBV3-1 (or the pseudogene TRBV3-2) and J is TRBJ2-7; 10 nucleotides line up with TRBD1. Germline-derived CDR1 and CDR2 are LGHDT and YNNKEL (reference sequence). V lost 0 bases and J lost 9; bases outside the gene matches: 11. The CDR3 loop spans 16 amino acids. The CDR3 DNA reads TGTGCCAGCAGCCAAGATACCCGACAGGGGGCTCGGGGGCAGTACTTC. It translates to CASSQDTRQGARGQYF.

The rearrangement uses TRBV9 and TRBJ1-1; the D is unclear. The V end was cut by 0 bases, the J end by 0 bases, with 9 bases between. There are 15 residues in the CDR3. Germline V gene lookup returns CDR1 SGDLS and CDR2 YYNGEE. This CDR3 is CASSVDGGLNTEAFF. The CDR3 DNA follows: TGTGCCAGCAGCGTAGACGGAGGTTTGAACACTGAAGCTTTCTTT. The full variable domain, rest sourced from reference TRBV9 and TRBJ1-1, is DSGVTQTPKHLITATGQRVTLRCSPRSGDLSVYWYQQSLDQGLQFLIQYYNGEERAKGNILERFSAQQFPDLHSELNLSSLELGDSALYFCASSVDGGLNTEAFFGQGTRLTVV.

CDR3 sequence reads: CASSHDGQSDEQYF. DNA of the CDR3: TGCGCCAGCAGCCACGACGGACAGTCCGACGAGCAGTACTTC. This chain joins TRBV4-1 and TRBJ2-7; D may be TRBD1 (6 bases). Germline V lookup: CDR1 MGHRA, CDR2 YSYEKL. Trimming removed 3 bases from V and 5 bases from J, with 14 bases in between. This CDR3 spans 14 amino acids.

CDR3 nucleotide sequence: TGCAGCGTTGAACTAGGCAGCACCTCTGGGGCCAACGTCCTGACTTTC. Protein product: CSVELGSTSGANVLTF. V is TRBV29-1 and J is TRBJ2-6; the D is unclear. The CDR3 consists of 16 residues. Trimming stripped 2 bases from V and 0 bases from J, with 11 bases between. The V gene's germline CDR1 is SQVTM and CDR2 ANQGSEA.

This sequence joins TRBV25-1 and TRBJ1-1; 11 bases agree with TRBD1. The CDR3 is 18 amino acids. The ends lost 1 base at V and 4 bases at J; junction bases unmatched: 11. Germline V gene lookup returns CDR1 MGHDK and CDR2 SYGVNS. CDR3 amino acids: CASSELEGTGGPVTEAFF. The CDR3 DNA follows: TGTGCCAGCAGTGAATTAGAGGGGACAGGGGGGCCTGTCACTGAAGCTTTCTTT.

CDR3 sequence (DNA): TGTGCCAGCTCGACAGGGTCGGAGGCAACTAATGAAAAACTGTTTTTT. Its protein is CASSTGSEATNEKLFF. The chain combines TRBV3-1 (or the pseudogene TRBV3-2) with TRBJ1-4; TRBD1 matches 7 bases. After removal of 8 bases from V and 0 bases from J, the junction contained 9 bases not matched to a gene. Germline assignment: CDR1 LGHDT and CDR2 YNNKEL (reference sequence). The CDR3 consists of 16 residues.

This chain links TRBV7-6 with TRBJ2-3, with 16 bases lining up with TRBD2. CDR1 is SGHVS, CDR2 FNYEAQ, per germline. Unmatched junction bases numbered 3, after V lost 4 bases and J lost 5 bases. The CDR3 contains 16 residues. CDR3: CASSSGLAGGQDTQYF. The CDR3 region has the DNA TGTGCCAGCAGCTCGGGACTAGCGGGGGGGCAAGATACGCAGTATTTT.

This sequence joins TRBV5-1 and TRBJ1-1; 7 bases line up with TRBD1. Unmatched junction bases numbered 12, after V lost 0 bases and J lost 7 bases. Germline loops: CDR1 SGHRS, CDR2 YFSETQ. The CDR3 covers 16 residues. The CDR3 region is CASSLVAAGGTDEAFF. The CDR3 DNA sequence: TGCGCCAGCAGCTTGGTAGCCGCAGGGGGAACAGATGAAGCTTTCTTT.

The V and J genes are TRBV27 and TRBJ1-2, with TRBD1 matching 7 bases. The ends lost 6 bases at V and 4 bases at J; junction bases unmatched: 14. Germline V lookup: CDR1 MNHEY, CDR2 SMNVEV (reference sequence). This CDR3 is built from 16 residues. The CDR3 here is CASSPSTGEEGYGYTF. The CDR3 DNA sequence: TGTGCCAGCAGCCCAAGTACAGGGGAAGAGGGCTATGGCTACACCTTC.

The chain joins TRBV3-1 (or the pseudogene TRBV3-2) to TRBJ1-1; 11 positions match TRBD1. The CDR3 has 16 residues. Per germline, CDR1 LGHDT and CDR2 YNNKEL (reference sequence). V was pared by 4 bases and J by 0 bases, with 4 bases of the junction left unmatched. The CDR3 here is CASSLRTGGVNTEAFF. CDR3 nucleotide sequence: TGTGCCAGCAGCCTAAGGACAGGGGGCGTGAACACTGAAGCTTTCTTT.

CDR3 loop: CAISESLAETQYF. The CDR3 region has the DNA TGTGCCATCAGTGAAAGTCTAGCGGAGACCCAGTACTTC. The V call is TRBV10-3, the J call TRBJ2-5, with D tentatively TRBD2 (6 bases). This CDR3 contains 13 residues. Per germline, CDR1 ENHRY and CDR2 SYGVKD. Trimming removed 3 bases from V and 5 bases from J, with 10 bases in between.